The sequence of this T cell receptor (beta chain) was determined in a study of regulatory T cells in long-lasting Graves disease. According to the study, TCR beta libraries were built with iRepertoire HTBI primers and CDR3-region Arm-PCR. One entry per CDR3 protein, called by TCRdb with MiXCR from the multiplex PCR reads. This sample yields 450,000 to 700,000 distinct CDR3 sequences, of which less than 15% are seen a single time; 8.5% to 10% belongs to the top ten. This clonotype was counted at least ten times. The V and J ends lost 1 base and 5 bases respectively, with 9 bases between them. The CDR3 is 14 residues long. Germline CDR1 and CDR2: SGHTA and FQGNSA. Sample time point: newly diagnosed GD, antithyroid drugs for less than 3 months. From RNA extracted from PBMCs, the TCR library was made. These sequences were also reported in another study, on T cells in Graves' hyperthyroidism and ophthalmopathy.

The receptor was derived from a man aged 25-45 years with Graves disease. The rearrangement uses TRBV7-2 and TRBJ1-3; D gene ambiguous. Sequenced here: peripheral blood mononuclear cells (PBMCs), sampled at new diagnosis, from a patient treated with antithyroid drugs. The CDR3 is CASSLGWERNTIYF. CDR3 in DNA: TGTGCCAGCAGCTTAGGGTGGGAGAGAAACACCATATATTTT.